A single sample is the source of the 30 T cell receptor beta chains below, sequenced in a study of T-cell memory formation after mild COVID-19. TCRdb re-called the 5' RACE reads with MiXCR, one entry per CDR3 protein. The sample has approximately 250,000 distinct CDR3 sequences; 15% to 17% are singletons. Sequences were obtained from PBMCs or a T cell subset sorted from them (not recorded which). These receptors were collected from an adult woman who had mild COVID-19 (a few samples of this study predate the infection). Cell type and time point are not known.

Ten or more counts support this clonotype. This chain joins TRBV4-3 and TRBJ2-5, with 8 bases aligning to TRBD2. V shed 4 bases and J 5 bases; nucleotides not matched to a gene: 15. Germline V gene lookup returns CDR1 LGHNA and CDR2 YSLEER. CDR3 length: 17 amino acids. The CDR3 sequence is CASSPQDGRGIGETQYF. CDR3 nucleotides: TGCGCCAGCAGCCCCCAAGACGGGAGGGGGATTGGGGAGACCCAGTACTTC.

V is TRBV18 and J is TRBJ2-7, with a tentative D call TRBD2 (5 bases). The CDR3 extends over 13 amino acids. CDR1 is KGHSH, CDR2 LQKENI, per germline. The V end lost 6 bases, the J end lost 3 bases, and 12 bases lay between the germline ends. CDR3 nucleotide sequence: TGTGCCAGCTCGACGGGGATGCTCTACGAGCAGTACTTC. Its protein is CASSTGMLYEQYF. Filled out from reference TRBV18 and TRBJ2-7, the complete variable domain reads NAGVMQNPRHLVRRRGQEARLRCSPMKGHSHVYWYRQLPEEGLKFMVYLQKENIIDESGMPKERFSAEFPKEGPSILRIQQVVRGDSAAYFCASSTGMLYEQYFGPGTRLTVT.

The sample holds a few counts of this clonotype. V usage is TRBV11-2 and J usage is TRBJ2-5, with a tentative D call TRBD2 (6 bases). Germline V gives CDR1 SGHAT, CDR2 FQNNGV. V was pared by 1 base and J by 5 bases, with 14 bases between. The CDR3 spans 15 residues. DNA for the CDR3: TGTGCCAGCAGCTTAGGAGCGGGCAGGGAGGAGACCCAGTACTTC. As protein: CASSLGAGREETQYF.

This clonotype has just a few counts. J is TRBJ2-2 and V is TRBV5-5; D is ambiguous. V was cut by 0 bases and J by 2 bases, with 8 bases left in between. Germline V lookup: CDR1 SGHKS, CDR2 YYEKEE (reference sequence). This CDR3 has 15 residues. In nucleotides, the CDR3 is TGTGCCAGCAGCTTGGGGTGGGATAACACCGGGGAGCTGTTTTTT. Translated, it gives CASSLGWDNTGELFF.

The rearrangement links TRBV15 to TRBJ1-1; D ambiguous. The CDR3 loop spans 14 amino acids. Deletions cut 0 bases from V and 1 base from J, with 6 bases between. Per germline, CDR1 LNHNV and CDR2 YYDKDF (reference sequence). The CDR3 is CATSRDRTNTEAFF. In DNA, the CDR3 is TGTGCCACCAGCAGAGATCGGACGAACACTGAAGCTTTCTTT.

The CDR3 DNA follows: TGCGCCAGCTCTAGAGGACTAGCAGCTAGCACAGATACGCAGTATTTT. Residues: CASSRGLAASTDTQYF. The V gene is TRBV5-1, the J gene TRBJ2-3; 8 bases align to TRBD2. The V segment lost 7 bases and the J segment 0 bases; nucleotides outside the gene matches: 10. The CDR3 has 16 amino acids. Germline V gene sequence: CDR1 SGHRS, CDR2 YFSETQ.

V is TRBV18 and J is TRBJ1-2, with 7 bases matching TRBD1. The V segment lost 8 bases and the J segment 0 bases; nucleotides outside the gene matches: 6. This CDR3 comprises 14 residues. CDR1 is KGHSH, CDR2 LQKENI, per germline. The CDR3 loop is CASETGKPNYGYTF. DNA of the CDR3: TGTGCCAGCGAGACAGGGAAGCCTAACTATGGCTACACCTTC.

The chain recombines TRBV27 with TRBJ2-7, with D uncertain. Germline assignment: CDR1 MNHEY and CDR2 SMNVEV (reference sequence). The CDR3 has 14 amino acids. Trimming took off 0 bases at V and 2 bases at J, with 8 bases between the two ends. CDR3 in amino acids: CASSLSDGPYEQYF. The CDR3 region has the DNA TGTGCCAGCAGTTTATCGGACGGACCCTACGAGCAGTACTTC.

The sample holds a few counts of this clonotype. The rearrangement links TRBV29-1 to TRBJ2-5; D gene uncertain. CDR3 length: 10 amino acids. Germline CDR1 and CDR2: SQVTM and ANQGSEA. Trimming removed 3 bases from V and 3 bases from J, with 2 bases in between. In DNA form, the CDR3 reads TGCAGCGTTGACGAAGAGACCCAGTACTTC. Translation: CSVDEETQYF.

This clonotype was seen repeatedly, ten times or more. V is TRBV7-9 and J is TRBJ2-7; 8 nucleotides align to TRBD1. Germline trimming cut 1 base from V and 3 bases from J; bases unmatched to any gene: 2. CDR3 length: 14 amino acids. CDR1 is SEHNR and CDR2 is FQNEAQ in the germline V gene (reference sequence). The CDR3 protein is CASSLGTGLYEQYF. CDR3 sequence (DNA): TGTGCCAGCAGCTTAGGGACAGGGCTCTACGAGCAGTACTTC. Looking up the rest from reference TRBV7-9 and TRBJ2-7 gives the full variable domain: DTGVSQNPRHKITKRGQNVTFRCDPISEHNRLYWYRQTLGQGPEFLTYFQNEAQLEKSRLLSDRFSAERPKGSFSTLEIQRTEQGDSAMYLCASSLGTGLYEQYFGPGTRLTVT.

The chain couples TRBV24-1 to TRBJ2-7; D gene unclear. The V gene's germline CDR1 is KGHDR and CDR2 SFDVKD. Trimming took off 4 bases at V and 0 bases at J, with 6 bases between the two ends. The CDR3 has 13 amino acids. The CDR3 loop is CATSEAGSYEQYF. The CDR3 DNA reads as TGTGCCACCAGTGAGGCCGGCTCCTACGAGCAGTACTTC.

For the CDR3, the DNA is TGTGCCAGTAGTATATATCCCAGGGGGCTTGGTTATGGCTACACCTTC. Protein: CASSIYPRGLGYGYTF. The chain links TRBV19 to TRBJ1-2, with 8 bases lining up with TRBD1. Germline V lookup: CDR1 LNHDA, CDR2 SQIVND (reference sequence). With V trimmed by 2 bases and J by 5 bases, 10 bases remained unmatched. The CDR3 is made up of 16 amino acids.

The rearrangement joins TRBV9 to TRBJ2-7; 11 positions agree with TRBD2. The CDR3 contains 15 residues. Germline CDR1 is SGDLS and CDR2 is YYNGEE. V was pared by 2 bases and J by 4 bases, with 5 bases of the junction left unmatched. The CDR3 region has the DNA TGTGCCAGCAGCGTTACTAGCGGGAGCCGATACGAGCAGTACTTC. Amino acids: CASSVTSGSRYEQYF.

This clonotype was seen many times. This chain connects TRBV7-6 to TRBJ1-6, with 8 bases aligning to TRBD1. V lost 5 bases and J lost 10; bases outside the gene matches: 4. In germline, CDR1 is SGHVS, CDR2 FNYEAQ. The CDR3 runs to 13 residues. The CDR3 DNA is TGTGCCAGCAGCCCTCGACAGGGGTCACCCCTCCACTTT. It is translated as CASSPRQGSPLHF.

This clonotype has just a few counts. CDR3 region: CASSYSPGGNEQFF. CDR3 in DNA: TGTGCCAGCAGTTACTCCCCGGGGGGGAATGAGCAGTTCTTC. V is TRBV6-5 and J is TRBJ2-1; 8 bases fit TRBD2. There are 14 residues in the CDR3. Germline values: CDR1 MNHEY, CDR2 SVGAGI. Trimming cost V 0 bases and J 7 bases; bases outside gene matches: 2.

This clonotype turned up a few times. This chain joins TRBV18 and TRBJ2-7; D unresolved. The CDR3 loop spans 14 amino acids. Trimming left V 5 bases short and J 1 base short, with 12 bases between. Germline-derived CDR1 and CDR2 are KGHSH and LQKENI. CDR3 region: CASSTLQESYEQYF. Here the CDR3 DNA reads TGTGCCAGCTCAACCTTGCAGGAATCCTACGAGCAGTACTTC.

The J gene is TRBJ1-1, the V gene TRBV4-1, with D perhaps matching TRBD1 (6 bases). With 0 bases removed from V and 1 base from J, the gap between germline ends came to 12 bases. The CDR3 contains 16 residues. Germline V CDR1 and CDR2: MGHRA, YSYEKL. The CDR3 is CASSQERGHTNTEAFF. The CDR3, as DNA: TGCGCCAGCAGCCAAGAGAGGGGACACACGAACACTGAAGCTTTCTTT.

The chain uses TRBV12-3 or TRBV12-4 and TRBJ1-5, with D unresolved. The CDR3 is 15 amino acids. The V end was cut by 2 bases, the J end by 2 bases, with 10 bases between. CDR3 DNA: TGTGCCAGCAGTTTAAGGCACCCCCGCAATCAGCCCCAGCATTTT. Translated: CASSLRHPRNQPQHF.

This clonotype was detected once. The genes are TRBV10-2 and TRBJ1-4; TRBD1 aligns across 8 bases. The CDR3 has 16 amino acids. CDR1 and CDR2 (germline): WSHSY, SAAADI. V was clipped by 3 bases and J by 6 bases; unmatched bases: 9. The DNA for the CDR3 is TGCGCCAGCAGTGAAACTGGCAGGGGGCCGGATGAAAAACTGTTTTTT. Translating it yields CASSETGRGPDEKLFF.

This clonotype has at least ten counts. The chain uses TRBV5-1 and TRBJ2-3; D gene uncertain. The CDR3 covers 14 residues. Per the germline V gene, CDR1 is SGHRS and CDR2 is YFSETQ. Trimming left V 0 bases short and J 2 bases short, with 7 bases between. The CDR3 loop reads CASSLEGITDTQYF. The CDR3 DNA reads TGCGCCAGCAGCTTGGAAGGGATCACAGATACGCAGTATTTT.

In this sample, this clonotype turned up many times. The chain recombines TRBV7-8 with TRBJ2-7; 8 nucleotides align to TRBD1. The CDR3 covers 15 residues. The junction had 9 bases not matched to a gene; V was cut back by 5 bases and J by 3 bases. CDR1 is SGHVS, CDR2 FQNEAQ, per germline. CDR3 sequence: CASSPRTGSLYEQYF. The CDR3 region has the DNA TGTGCCAGCAGCCCAAGGACAGGGTCCCTCTACGAGCAGTACTTC.

V usage is TRBV19 and J usage is TRBJ2-7; 10 bases are a match to TRBD1. CDR1 is LNHDA and CDR2 is SQIVND in the germline V gene (reference sequence). V lost 9 bases and J lost 9; bases outside the gene matches: 8. There are 12 residues in the CDR3. CDR3 in DNA: TGTGCCAGGTCGGGACAGGGGTACCCGCAGTACTTC. This codes for CARSGQGYPQYF.

The chain recombines TRBV7-9 with TRBJ2-2; 14 bases line up with TRBD2. CDR3 length equals 18 residues. Looked up from germline, CDR1 is SEHNR and CDR2 is FQNEAQ (reference sequence). Trimming removed 6 bases from V and 4 bases from J; junction bases left unmatched: 10. The CDR3 spells CASRPGLAGGRSTGELFF. In nucleotides, the CDR3 is TGTGCCAGCAGACCCGGACTAGCGGGGGGCCGCAGCACCGGGGAGCTGTTTTTT.

The rearrangement joins TRBV30 to TRBJ2-7, with TRBD2 as a possible D gene (5 bases). The CDR3 length is 12 residues. Germline-derived CDR1 and CDR2 are GTSNPN and SVGIG (reference sequence). Trimming removed 5 bases at V and 2 bases at J, with 10 bases between. In DNA, the CDR3 is TGTGCCTGGGGAAGGGAGACCTACGAGCAGTACTTC. Translating it yields CAWGRETYEQYF.

This clonotype has more than one count but fewer than ten. The rearrangement uses TRBV7-2 and TRBJ2-1; D possibly uses TRBD1 or TRBD2 (5 bases each). The CDR3 loop spans 14 amino acids. V lost 3 bases and J lost 2, with 8 bases in between. The V gene's germline CDR1 is SGHTA and CDR2 FQGNSA. CDR3: CASSFREPYNEQFF. The CDR3 DNA reads TGTGCCAGCAGCTTCAGGGAGCCCTACAATGAGCAGTTCTTC.

This chain uses TRBV5-1 with TRBJ1-5; D remains ambiguous. Germline V gene lookup returns CDR1 SGHRS and CDR2 YFSETQ. This CDR3 spans 16 amino acids. V lost 4 bases and J lost 7, with 21 bases in between. The CDR3 loop reads CASSPGGQRGNQPQHF. The DNA of the CDR3 is TGCGCCAGCAGCCCTGGCGGGCAGCGAGGTAACCAGCCCCAGCATTTT.

V and J are TRBV18 and TRBJ1-1; the match to TRBD1 covers 7 bases. This CDR3 spans 18 amino acids. Germline V CDR1 and CDR2: KGHSH, LQKENI. With 0 bases clipped from V and 0 bases from J, the junction kept 10 bases outside the gene matches. For the CDR3, the DNA is TGTGCCAGCTCACCACCGCCCAGCAGGGGGACTTTGAACACTGAAGCTTTCTTT. Translating it yields CASSPPPSRGTLNTEAFF.

The chain uses TRBV10-3 and TRBJ1-2; possibly TRBD1 for D (5 bases). This CDR3 comprises 14 residues. Per the germline V gene, CDR1 is ENHRY and CDR2 is SYGVKD. V gave up 6 bases and J gave up 5 bases, with 16 bases separating them. The CDR3 DNA follows: TGTGCCATCAGAATGGTGGGGGTAGGATATGGCTACACCTTC. It yields the protein CAIRMVGVGYGYTF.

This clonotype was recorded at least ten times. The chain combines TRBV7-2 with TRBJ1-2; 10 bases fit TRBD1. V lost 6 bases and J lost 8; bases outside the gene matches: 9. The CDR3 runs 14 residues. The germline V gene encodes CDR1 SGHTA and CDR2 FQGNSA. This CDR3 reads CASSSGTGDRGYTF. The CDR3 nucleotides are TGTGCCAGCAGTTCCGGGACAGGGGATCGGGGCTACACCTTC. Full variable domain (outside the CDR3, taken from reference TRBV7-2 and TRBJ1-2): GAGVSQSPSNKVTEKGKDVELRCDPISGHTALYWYRQSLGQGLEFLIYFQGNSAPDKSGLPSDRFSAERTGGSVSTLTIQRTQQEDSAVYLCASSSGTGDRGYTFGSGTRLTVV.

This clonotype has just a few counts. The chain has TRBV18 and TRBJ2-5; D ambiguous. The V end was cut by 6 bases, the J end by 2 bases, with 10 bases between. This CDR3 spans 13 amino acids. CDR1 KGHSH and CDR2 LQKENI come from the germline V gene. CDR3 nucleotides: TGTGCCAGCTCCCGCGTTGCACAAGAGACCCAGTACTTC. Translating gives CASSRVAQETQYF. The full variable domain, with the rest looked up from reference TRBV18 and TRBJ2-5, is NAGVMQNPRHLVRRRGQEARLRCSPMKGHSHVYWYRQLPEEGLKFMVYLQKENIIDESGMPKERFSAEFPKEGPSILRIQQVVRGDSAAYFCASSRVAQETQYFGPGTRLLVL.